This TCR beta chain was retrieved from a study of memory CD4+ T cells and cytomegalovirus serostatus. Looking at the study overall: Donors were healthy Belgian adults, under ten CMV seropositive and around 24 seronegative.

On this clone itself: The antigen remains unidentified.

The CDR3 consists of 17 residues. The V gene's germline CDR1 is ENHRY and CDR2 SYGVKD. The V gene end was trimmed by 2 bases and the J gene end by 12 bases; junction bases not matched to a gene: 19. Single viable CD3+CD4+CD8-CD45RO+ cells were sorted as the memory CD4+ T cells. Findings and caveats of the study: Each of some 67 CMV-associated TCRbeta sequences occurred in one to five individuals.

Using immunoSEQ multiplex PCR, the repertoire was profiled, and TCRdb retains in-frame clones only, with some absent. The sample holds 50,000 or so clones, around 79% seen once. This clonotype originated in an adult in good health and CMV-seronegative. The specimen was memory CD4+ T cells from blood. The V call is TRBV10-3, the J call TRBJ2-1, with 7 bases fitting TRBD2. In nucleotides, the CDR3 is TGTGCCATCAGTGAGACGGGGGGTAAGGGCGGGAGCTTTGGGCAGTTCTTC. Translated, it gives CAISETGGKGGSFGQFF.